This T cell receptor (beta chain) was observed in a study of cytomegalovirus exposure and HLA in healthy donors. This clone was observed once. Its antigen is as yet unknown. Germline loops: CDR1 SEHNR, CDR2 FQNEAQ (reference sequence). J gave up 5 bases and V 6 bases, and 14 bases lay outside the gene matches. The CDR3 is made up of 16 amino acids. Study-level points and caveats: Researchers reported that three CMV-associated chains were confirmed in vitro as CMV antigen-specific. Some TCR beta chains (roughly 160 of them) were listed as cytomegalovirus-associated.

The method was immunoSEQ multiplex PCR; TCRdb's version includes in-frame clones alone and lacks a portion of them. The table has 260,000 or so clones, about 87% seen once; the top ten hold 2.6%. This rearrangement joins TRBV7-9 to TRBJ2-7, with 9 bases fitting TRBD1. This clonotype originated in a man aged 18 to 30 in good health and CMV-seronegative. Material for sequencing was PBMCs. Written as DNA, the CDR3 is TGTGCCAGCAGTTTGGTTCCGGGACAGGGTGGGGACGAGCAGTACTTC. Its protein is CASSLVPGQGGDEQYF. The variable domain in full, completed from reference TRBV7-9 and TRBJ2-7, reads DTGVSQNPRHKITKRGQNVTFRCDPISEHNRLYWYRQTLGQGPEFLTYFQNEAQLEKSRLLSDRFSAERPKGSFSTLEIQRTEQGDSAMYLCASSLVPGQGGDEQYFGPGTRLTVT.